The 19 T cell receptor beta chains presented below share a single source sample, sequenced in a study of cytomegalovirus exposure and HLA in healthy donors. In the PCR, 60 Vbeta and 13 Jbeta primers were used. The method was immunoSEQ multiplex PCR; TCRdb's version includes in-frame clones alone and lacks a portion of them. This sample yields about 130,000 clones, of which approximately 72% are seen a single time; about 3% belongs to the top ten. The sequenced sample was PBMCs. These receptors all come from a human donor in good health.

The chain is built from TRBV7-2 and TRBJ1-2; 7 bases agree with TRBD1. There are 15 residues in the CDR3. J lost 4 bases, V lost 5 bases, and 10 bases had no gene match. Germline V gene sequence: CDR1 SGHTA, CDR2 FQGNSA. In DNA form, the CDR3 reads TGTGCCAGCAGCAGAGACAGGGCCTCGATCTATGGCTACACCTTC. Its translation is CASSRDRASIYGYTF.

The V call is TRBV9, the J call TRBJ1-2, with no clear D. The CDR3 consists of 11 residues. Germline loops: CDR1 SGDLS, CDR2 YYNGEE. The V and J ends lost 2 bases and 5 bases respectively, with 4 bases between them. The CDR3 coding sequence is TGTGCCAGCAGCGTCGGGTATGGCTACACCTTC. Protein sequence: CASSVGYGYTF.

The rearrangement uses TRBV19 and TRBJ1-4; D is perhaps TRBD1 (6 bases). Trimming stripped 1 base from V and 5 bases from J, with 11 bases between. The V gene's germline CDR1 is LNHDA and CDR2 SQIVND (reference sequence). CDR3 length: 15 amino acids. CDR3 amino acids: CASSIVTGKNEKLFF. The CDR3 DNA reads TGTGCCAGTAGTATAGTGACAGGAAAGAATGAAAAACTGTTTTTT.

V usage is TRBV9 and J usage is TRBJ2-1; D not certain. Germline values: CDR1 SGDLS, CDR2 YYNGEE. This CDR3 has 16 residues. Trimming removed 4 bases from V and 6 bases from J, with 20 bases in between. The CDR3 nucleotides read TGTGCCAGCAGCCTTGCGGCTAGACCCGTAGGCAATGAGCAGTTCTTC. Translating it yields CASSLAARPVGNEQFF.

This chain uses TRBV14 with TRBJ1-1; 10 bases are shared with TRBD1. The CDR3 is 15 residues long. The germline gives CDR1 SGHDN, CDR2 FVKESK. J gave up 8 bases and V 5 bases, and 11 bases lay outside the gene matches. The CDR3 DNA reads TGTGCCAGCAGCACCCGACAGGGGGCAATCGGGGAAGCTTTCTTT. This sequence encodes CASSTRQGAIGEAFF.

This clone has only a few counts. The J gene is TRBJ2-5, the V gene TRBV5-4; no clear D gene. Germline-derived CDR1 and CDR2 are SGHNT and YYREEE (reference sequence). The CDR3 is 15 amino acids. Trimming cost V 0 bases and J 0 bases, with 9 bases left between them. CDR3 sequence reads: CASSLGQAYQETQYF. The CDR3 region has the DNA TGTGCCAGCAGCTTGGGTCAGGCGTACCAAGAGACCCAGTACTTC.

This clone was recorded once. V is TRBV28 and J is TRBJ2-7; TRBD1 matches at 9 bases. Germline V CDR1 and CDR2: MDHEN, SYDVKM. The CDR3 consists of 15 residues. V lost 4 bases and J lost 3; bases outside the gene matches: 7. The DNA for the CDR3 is TGTGCCAGCAGTTCCCAAGGACAGGGGAGCTACGAGCAGTACTTC. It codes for CASSSQGQGSYEQYF.

DNA of the CDR3: TGCGCCAGCAGCTTGCCAGGGGTACGGACTGAAGCTTTCTTT. It translates to CASSLPGVRTEAFF. This sequence joins TRBV5-1 and TRBJ1-1; a weak D match, TRBD1 (6 bases). The CDR3 runs to 14 residues. The V gene's germline CDR1 is SGHRS and CDR2 YFSETQ. Trimming stripped 1 base from V and 5 bases from J, with 12 bases between.

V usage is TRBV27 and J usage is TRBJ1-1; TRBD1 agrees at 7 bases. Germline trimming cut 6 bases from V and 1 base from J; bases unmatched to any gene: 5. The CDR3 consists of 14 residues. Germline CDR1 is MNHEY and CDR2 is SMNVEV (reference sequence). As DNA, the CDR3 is TGTGCCAGCAGCCTTCGGGACAGGAACACTGAAGCTTTCTTT. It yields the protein CASSLRDRNTEAFF.

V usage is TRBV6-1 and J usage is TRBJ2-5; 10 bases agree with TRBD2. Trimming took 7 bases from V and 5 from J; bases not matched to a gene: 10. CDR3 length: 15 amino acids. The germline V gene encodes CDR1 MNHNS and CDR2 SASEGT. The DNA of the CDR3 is TGTGCCAGCACCAGCGGGCTAGCGGGAGTTGAGACCCAGTACTTC. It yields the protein CASTSGLAGVETQYF.

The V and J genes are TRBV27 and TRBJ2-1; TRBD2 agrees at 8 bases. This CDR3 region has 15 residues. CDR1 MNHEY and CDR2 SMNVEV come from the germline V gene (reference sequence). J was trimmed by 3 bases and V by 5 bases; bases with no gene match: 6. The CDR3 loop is CASSLAGGLYNEQFF. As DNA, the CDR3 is TGTGCCAGCAGTCTAGCGGGTGGGCTCTACAATGAGCAGTTCTTC.

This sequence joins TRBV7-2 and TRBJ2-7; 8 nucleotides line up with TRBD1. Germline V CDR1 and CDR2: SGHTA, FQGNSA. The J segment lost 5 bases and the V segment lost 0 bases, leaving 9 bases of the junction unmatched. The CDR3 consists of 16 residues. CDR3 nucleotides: TGTGCCAGCAGCTTAGCGCTTGGGGGACAGGAGCACGAGCAGTACTTC. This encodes CASSLALGGQEHEQYF. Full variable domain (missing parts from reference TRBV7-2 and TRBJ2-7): GAGVSQSPSNKVTEKGKDVELRCDPISGHTALYWYRQSLGQGLEFLIYFQGNSAPDKSGLPSDRFSAERTGGSVSTLTIQRTQQEDSAVYLCASSLALGGQEHEQYFGPGTRLTVT.

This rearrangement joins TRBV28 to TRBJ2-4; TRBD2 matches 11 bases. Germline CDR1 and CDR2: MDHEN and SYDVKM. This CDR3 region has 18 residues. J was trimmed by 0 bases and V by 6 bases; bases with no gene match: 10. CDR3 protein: CASSPSSGRPLAKNIQYF. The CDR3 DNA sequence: TGTGCCAGCAGCCCGTCTAGCGGGAGGCCCCTAGCCAAAAACATTCAGTACTTC.

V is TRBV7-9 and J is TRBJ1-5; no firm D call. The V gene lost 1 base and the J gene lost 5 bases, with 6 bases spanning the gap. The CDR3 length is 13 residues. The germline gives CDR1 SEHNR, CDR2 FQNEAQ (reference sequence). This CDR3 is CASSLVEYQPQHF. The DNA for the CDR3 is TGTGCCAGCAGCTTAGTGGAGTATCAGCCCCAGCATTTT.

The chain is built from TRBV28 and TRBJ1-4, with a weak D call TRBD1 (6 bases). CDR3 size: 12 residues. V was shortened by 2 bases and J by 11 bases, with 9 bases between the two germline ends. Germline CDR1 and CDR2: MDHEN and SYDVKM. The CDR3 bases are TGTGCCAGCAGTTTAACAGGACAGAAACTGTTTTTT. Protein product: CASSLTGQKLFF.

CDR3 loop: CASSSRGLAGGPGDTQYF. DNA for the CDR3: TGTGCCAGCAGCTCACGGGGACTAGCGGGAGGGCCGGGAGATACGCAGTATTTT. The rearrangement links TRBV7-6 to TRBJ2-3; 16 nucleotides match TRBD2. Trimming took 4 bases from V and 5 from J; bases not matched to a gene: 9. CDR1 is SGHVS and CDR2 is FNYEAQ in the germline V gene. The CDR3 has 18 amino acids. Drawing the rest from reference TRBV7-6 and TRBJ2-3, the complete variable domain is GAGVSQSPRYKVTKRGQDVALRCDPISGHVSLYWYRQALGQGPEFLTYFNYEAQQDKSGLPNDRFSAERPEGSISTLTIQRTEQRDSAMYRCASSSRGLAGGPGDTQYFGPGTRLTVL.

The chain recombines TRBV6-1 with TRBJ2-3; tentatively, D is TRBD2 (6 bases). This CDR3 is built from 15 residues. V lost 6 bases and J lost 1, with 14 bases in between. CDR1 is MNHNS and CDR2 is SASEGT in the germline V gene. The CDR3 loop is CASRRQTGGTDTQYF. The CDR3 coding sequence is TGTGCCAGCAGACGCCAGACGGGAGGCACAGATACGCAGTATTTT.

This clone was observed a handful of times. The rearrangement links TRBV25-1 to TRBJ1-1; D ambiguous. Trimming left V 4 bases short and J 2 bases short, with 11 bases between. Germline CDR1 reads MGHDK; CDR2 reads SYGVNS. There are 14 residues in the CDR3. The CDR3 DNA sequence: TGTGCCAGCAGTGGACTGGTCTTCAACACTGAAGCTTTCTTT. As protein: CASSGLVFNTEAFF.

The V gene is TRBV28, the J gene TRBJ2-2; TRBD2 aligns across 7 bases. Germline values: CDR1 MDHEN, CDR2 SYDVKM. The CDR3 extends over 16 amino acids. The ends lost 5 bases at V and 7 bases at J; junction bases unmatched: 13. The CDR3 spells CASSAPGGKKIGELFF. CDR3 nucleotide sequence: TGTGCCAGCAGTGCCCCCGGGGGGAAAAAGATCGGGGAGCTGTTTTTT.